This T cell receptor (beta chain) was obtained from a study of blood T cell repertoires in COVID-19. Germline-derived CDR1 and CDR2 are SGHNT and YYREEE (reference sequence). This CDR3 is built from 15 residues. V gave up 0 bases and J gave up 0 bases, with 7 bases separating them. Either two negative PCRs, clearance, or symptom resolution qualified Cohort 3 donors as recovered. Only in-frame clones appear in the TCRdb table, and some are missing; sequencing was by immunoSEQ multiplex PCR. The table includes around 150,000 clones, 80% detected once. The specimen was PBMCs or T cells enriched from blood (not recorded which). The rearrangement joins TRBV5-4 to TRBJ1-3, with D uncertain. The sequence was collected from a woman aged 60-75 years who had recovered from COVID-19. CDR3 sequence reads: CASSLDRSSGNTIYF. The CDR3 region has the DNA TGTGCCAGCAGCTTGGACAGAAGCTCTGGAAACACCATATATTTT.